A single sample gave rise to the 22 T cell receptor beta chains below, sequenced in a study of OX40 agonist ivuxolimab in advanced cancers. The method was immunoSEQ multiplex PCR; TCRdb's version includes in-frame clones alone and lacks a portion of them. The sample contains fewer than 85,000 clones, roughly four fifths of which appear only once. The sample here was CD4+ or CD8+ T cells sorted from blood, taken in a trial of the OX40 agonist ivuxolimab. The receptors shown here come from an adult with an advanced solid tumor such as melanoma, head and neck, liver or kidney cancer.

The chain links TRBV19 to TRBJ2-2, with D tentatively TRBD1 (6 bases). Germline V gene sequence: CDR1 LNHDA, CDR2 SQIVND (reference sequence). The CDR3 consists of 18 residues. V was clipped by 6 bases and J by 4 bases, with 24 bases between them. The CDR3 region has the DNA TGTGCCAGTAGCCGGACCGGCCAACCACACAGGGCCACCGGGGAGCTGTTTTTT. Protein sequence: CASSRTGQPHRATGELFF.

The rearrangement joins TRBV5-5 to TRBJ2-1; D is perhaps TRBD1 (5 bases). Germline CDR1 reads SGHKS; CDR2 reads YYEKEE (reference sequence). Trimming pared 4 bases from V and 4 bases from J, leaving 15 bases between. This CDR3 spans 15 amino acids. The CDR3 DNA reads TGTGCCAGCAGCGCGACAGTTTTCACTTACAATGAGCAGTTCTTC. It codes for CASSATVFTYNEQFF.

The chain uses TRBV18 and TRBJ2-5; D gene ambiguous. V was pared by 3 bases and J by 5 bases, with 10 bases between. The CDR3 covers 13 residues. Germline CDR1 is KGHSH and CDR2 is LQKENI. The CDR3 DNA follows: TGTGCCAGCTCACCTAAGGTTGGGGAGACCCAGTACTTC. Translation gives CASSPKVGETQYF. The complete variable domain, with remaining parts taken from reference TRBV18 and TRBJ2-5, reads NAGVMQNPRHLVRRRGQEARLRCSPMKGHSHVYWYRQLPEEGLKFMVYLQKENIIDESGMPKERFSAEFPKEGPSILRIQQVVRGDSAAYFCASSPKVGETQYFGPGTRLLVL.

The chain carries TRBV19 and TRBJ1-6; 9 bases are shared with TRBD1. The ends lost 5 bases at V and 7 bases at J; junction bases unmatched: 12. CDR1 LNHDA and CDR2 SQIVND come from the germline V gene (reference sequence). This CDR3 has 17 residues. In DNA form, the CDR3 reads TGTGCCAGTAGTCCCCACACAGGGGGCGCACTGAATTCACCCCTCCACTTT. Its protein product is CASSPHTGGALNSPLHF. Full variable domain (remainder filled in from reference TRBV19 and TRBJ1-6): DGGITQSPKYLFRKEGQNVTLSCEQNLNHDAMYWYRQDPGQGLRLIYYSQIVNDFQKGDIAEGYSVSREKKESFPLTVTSAQKNPTAFYLCASSPHTGGALNSPLHFGNGTRLTVT.

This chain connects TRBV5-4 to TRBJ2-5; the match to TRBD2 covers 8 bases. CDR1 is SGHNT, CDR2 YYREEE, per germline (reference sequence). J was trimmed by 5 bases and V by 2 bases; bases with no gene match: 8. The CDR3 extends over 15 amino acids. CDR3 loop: CASSFPAGEGETQYF. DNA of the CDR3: TGTGCCAGCAGCTTCCCAGCGGGGGAGGGGGAGACCCAGTACTTC.

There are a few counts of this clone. The DNA for the CDR3 is TGCAGCGTTGAACCGGAACGAGGGAGGCAAGAGACCCAGTACTTC. Its protein is CSVEPERGRQETQYF. V and J are TRBV29-1 and TRBJ2-5; possible D gene TRBD2, 6 bases. Germline V gives CDR1 SQVTM, CDR2 ANQGSEA. The CDR3 loop spans 15 amino acids. V dropped 2 bases and J dropped 2 bases, with 15 bases sitting between them.

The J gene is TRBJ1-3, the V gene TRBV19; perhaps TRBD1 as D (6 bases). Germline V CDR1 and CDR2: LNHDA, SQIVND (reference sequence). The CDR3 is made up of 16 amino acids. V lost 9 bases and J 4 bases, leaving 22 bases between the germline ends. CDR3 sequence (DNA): TGTGCCAGCCTCCTGGAAACAGGGTCTCCCGGAAACACCATATATTTT. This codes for CASLLETGSPGNTIYF. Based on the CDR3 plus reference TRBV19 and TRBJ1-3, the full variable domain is DGGITQSPKYLFRKEGQNVTLSCEQNLNHDAMYWYRQDPGQGLRLIYYSQIVNDFQKGDIAEGYSVSREKKESFPLTVTSAQKNPTAFYLCASLLETGSPGNTIYFGEGSWLTVV.

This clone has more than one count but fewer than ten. The CDR3 loop is CASREFGLAETQYF. The CDR3 region has the DNA TGTGCCAGCAGAGAATTCGGACTAGCGGAGACCCAGTACTTC. The chain links TRBV2 to TRBJ2-5; 9 bases agree with TRBD2. J was trimmed by 5 bases and V by 6 bases; bases with no gene match: 7. The CDR3 is made up of 14 amino acids. Germline CDR1 SNHLY, CDR2 FYNNEI.

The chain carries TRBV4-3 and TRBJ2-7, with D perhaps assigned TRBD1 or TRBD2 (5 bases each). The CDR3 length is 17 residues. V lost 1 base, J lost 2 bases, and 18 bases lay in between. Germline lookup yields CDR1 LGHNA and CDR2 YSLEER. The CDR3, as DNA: TGCGCCAGCAGCCAAGGATCCGGGACGCTATATCCCTACGAGCAGTACTTC. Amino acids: CASSQGSGTLYPYEQYF.

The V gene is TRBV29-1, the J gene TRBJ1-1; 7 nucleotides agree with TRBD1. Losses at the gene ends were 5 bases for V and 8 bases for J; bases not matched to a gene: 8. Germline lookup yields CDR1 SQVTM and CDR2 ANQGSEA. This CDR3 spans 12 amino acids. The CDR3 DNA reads TGCAGCGTTCAGGGGGGACTCCTAGAAGCTTTCTTT. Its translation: CSVQGGLLEAFF.

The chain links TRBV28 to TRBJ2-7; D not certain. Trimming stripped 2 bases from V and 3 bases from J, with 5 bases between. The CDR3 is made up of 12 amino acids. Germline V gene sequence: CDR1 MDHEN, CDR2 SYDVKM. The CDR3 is CASSLMGYEQYF. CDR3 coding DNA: TGTGCCAGCAGTTTAATGGGCTACGAGCAGTACTTC. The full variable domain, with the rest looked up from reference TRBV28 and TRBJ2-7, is DVKVTQSSRYLVKRTGEKVFLECVQDMDHENMFWYRQDPGLGLRLIYFSYDVKMKEKGDIPEGYSVSREKKERFSLILESASTNQTSMYLCASSLMGYEQYFGPGTRLTVT.

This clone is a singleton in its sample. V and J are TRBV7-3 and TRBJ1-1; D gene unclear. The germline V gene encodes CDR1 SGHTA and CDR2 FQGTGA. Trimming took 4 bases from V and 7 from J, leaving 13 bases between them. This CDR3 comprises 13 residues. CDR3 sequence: CASSSVPEGEAFF. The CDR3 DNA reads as TGTGCCAGCAGCTCCGTGCCGGAGGGTGAAGCTTTCTTT. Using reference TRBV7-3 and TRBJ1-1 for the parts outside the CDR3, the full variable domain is GAGVSQTPSNKVTEKGKYVELRCDPISGHTALYWYRQSLGQGPEFLIYFQGTGAADDSGLPNDRFFAVRPEGSVSTLKIQRTERGDSAVYLCASSSVPEGEAFFGQGTRLTVV.

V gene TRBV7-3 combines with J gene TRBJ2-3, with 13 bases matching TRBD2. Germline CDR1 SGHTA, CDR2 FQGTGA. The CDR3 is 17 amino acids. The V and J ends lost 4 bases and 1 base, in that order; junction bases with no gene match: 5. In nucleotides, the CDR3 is TGTGCCAGCAGCTCCACTAGCGGGGGGGCCGGCACAGATACGCAGTATTTT. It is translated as CASSSTSGGAGTDTQYF.

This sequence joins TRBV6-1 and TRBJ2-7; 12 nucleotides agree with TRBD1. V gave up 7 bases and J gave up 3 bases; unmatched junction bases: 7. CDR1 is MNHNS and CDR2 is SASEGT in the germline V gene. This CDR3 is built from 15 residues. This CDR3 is CASKIGTGGIYEQYF. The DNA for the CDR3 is TGTGCCAGCAAAATCGGGACAGGGGGCATCTACGAGCAGTACTTC.

In DNA form, the CDR3 reads TGTGCCAGCAGCTCCCGGACTGAAGCTTTCTTT. Translation gives CASSSRTEAFF. This chain connects TRBV9 to TRBJ1-1; no clear D. Looked up from germline, CDR1 is SGDLS and CDR2 is YYNGEE. The CDR3 is 11 amino acids. V gave up 4 bases and J gave up 5 bases, with 6 bases separating them.

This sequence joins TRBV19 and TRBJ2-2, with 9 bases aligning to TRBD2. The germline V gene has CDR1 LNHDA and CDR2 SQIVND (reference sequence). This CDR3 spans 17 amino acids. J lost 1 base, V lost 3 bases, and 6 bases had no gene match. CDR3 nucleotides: TGTGCCAGTAGTATCGTGGGACTAGCTGGGAACACCGGGGAGCTGTTTTTT. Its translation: CASSIVGLAGNTGELFF.

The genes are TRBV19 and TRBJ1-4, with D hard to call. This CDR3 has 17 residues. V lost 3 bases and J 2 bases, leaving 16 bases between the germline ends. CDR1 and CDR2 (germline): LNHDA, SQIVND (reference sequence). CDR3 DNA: TGTGCCAGTAGTATTTTAGGTCGGGTCGGGACTAATGAAAAACTGTTTTTT. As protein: CASSILGRVGTNEKLFF.

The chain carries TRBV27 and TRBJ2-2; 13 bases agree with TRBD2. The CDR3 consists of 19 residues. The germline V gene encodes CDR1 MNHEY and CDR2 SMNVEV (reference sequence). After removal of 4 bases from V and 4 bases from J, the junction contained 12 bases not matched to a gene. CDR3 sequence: CASSYRTSGGSRGTGELFF. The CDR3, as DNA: TGTGCCAGCAGTTACCGGACTAGCGGGGGTTCCCGGGGCACCGGGGAGCTGTTTTTT.

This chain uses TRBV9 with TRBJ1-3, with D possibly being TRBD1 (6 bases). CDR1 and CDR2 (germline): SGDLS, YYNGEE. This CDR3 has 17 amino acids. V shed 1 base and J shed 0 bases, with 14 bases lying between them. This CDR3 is CASSVYDRSDSGNTIYF. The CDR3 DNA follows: TGTGCCAGCAGCGTATATGACAGGTCCGACTCTGGAAACACCATATATTTT.

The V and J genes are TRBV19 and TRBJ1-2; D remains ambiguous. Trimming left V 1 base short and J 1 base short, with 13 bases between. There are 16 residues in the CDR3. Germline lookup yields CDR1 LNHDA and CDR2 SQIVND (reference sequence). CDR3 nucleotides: TGTGCCAGTAGTATAGCCCGCCAAGGCCGTAACTATGGCTACACCTTC. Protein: CASSIARQGRNYGYTF.

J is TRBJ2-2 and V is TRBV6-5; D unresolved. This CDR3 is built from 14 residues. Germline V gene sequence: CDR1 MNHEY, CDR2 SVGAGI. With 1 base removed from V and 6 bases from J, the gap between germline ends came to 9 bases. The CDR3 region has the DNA TGTGCCAGCAGTTACTTAGCCCACCCCGGGGAGCTGTTTTTT. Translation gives CASSYLAHPGELFF.

CDR3 DNA sequence: TGTGCCAGCAGCCCGGGACAGGGGACAGATACGCAGTATTTT. Translated, it gives CASSPGQGTDTQYF. This sequence joins TRBV5-6 and TRBJ2-3, with TRBD1 identical over 10 bases. The J segment lost 3 bases and the V segment lost 4 bases, leaving 2 bases of the junction unmatched. The CDR3 sequence is 14 residues long. Germline V gives CDR1 SGHDT, CDR2 YYEEEE.